The 21 T cell receptor beta chains below all came from one sample that was sequenced in a study of molecular identifiers for immune sequencing clone quantification. TCRdb re-called the PCR reads through MiXCR, storing one row per CDR3 protein. The table records under 65,000 distinct CDR3 sequences, about 23% of them present only once. Sequencing was done on a sample of naive CD8+ T cells from blood, with Jurkat cell RNA spiked in. Subset reported: FACS-sorted CD8+CD4-CCR7+CD45RA+ naive T cells. These receptor sequences come from a human donor in good health. Some libraries in this study had Jurkat cell RNA spiked in.

V usage is TRBV6-1 and J usage is TRBJ1-1; D not resolved. Trimming took 2 bases from V and 2 from J, leaving 6 bases between them. This CDR3 region has 13 residues. The V gene's germline CDR1 is MNHNS and CDR2 SASEGT. The CDR3: CASSETINTEAFF. DNA of the CDR3: TGTGCCAGCAGTGAAACCATTAACACTGAAGCTTTCTTT.

In this sample, this clonotype turned up many times. The rearrangement joins TRBV7-2 to TRBJ2-5; the match to TRBD2 covers 10 bases. CDR1 and CDR2 (germline): SGHTA, FQGNSA. The V gene end was trimmed by 4 bases and the J gene end by 0 bases; junction bases not matched to a gene: 5. The CDR3 has 16 amino acids. The CDR3 spells CASSYLAGEHQETQYF. CDR3 sequence (DNA): TGTGCCAGCAGCTACCTAGCGGGGGAGCACCAAGAGACCCAGTACTTC.

As to this clonotype: It may be a read error: a sequence one base away is much more abundant. The V and J genes are TRBV4-1 and TRBJ2-1, with a weak D call TRBD2 (6 bases). This CDR3 contains 14 residues. V dropped 1 base and J dropped 8 bases, with 12 bases sitting between them. Per the germline V gene, CDR1 is MGHRA and CDR2 is YSYEKL. The CDR3 spells CASSQAGVFDEQFF. In nucleotides, the CDR3 is TGCGCCAGCAGCCAAGCGGGGGTGTTCGATGAGCAGTTCTTC.

This clonotype was found many times. V is TRBV6-5 and J is TRBJ2-7; a possible D gene is TRBD1 (7 bases). This CDR3 has 14 residues. V shed 0 bases and J shed 3 bases, with 9 bases lying between them. Germline V gives CDR1 MNHEY, CDR2 SVGAGI. CDR3 in DNA: TGTGCCAGCAGTTACTCCAGGGGGGTCTACGAGCAGTACTTC. Encoded protein: CASSYSRGVYEQYF.

With respect to this clonotype: A much larger clone differs from this one at a single base, so this may be a read error. The rearrangement joins TRBV7-6 to TRBJ1-5; D is unclear. CDR1 is SGHVS, CDR2 FNYEAQ, per germline. Trimming shortened V by 5 bases and J by 6 bases, and 11 bases separated the two germline ends. This CDR3 contains 13 residues. The CDR3 protein is CASSDHLGQPQHF. The CDR3 DNA follows: TGTGCCAGCAGCGACCATCTGGGTCAGCCCCAGCATTTT.

This clonotype has ten or more counts. The rearrangement joins TRBV7-9 to TRBJ1-1; D possibly corresponds to TRBD1 (5 bases). The germline CDR1 and CDR2 sequences are SEHNR and FQNEAQ (reference sequence). This CDR3 has 14 residues. The V and J ends lost 5 bases and 5 bases respectively, with 15 bases between them. CDR3 in amino acids: CASSAGVQGTEAFF. CDR3 nucleotides: TGTGCCAGCAGCGCGGGGGTCCAGGGAACTGAAGCTTTCTTT.

At least ten counts were recorded for this clonotype. The CDR3 protein is CASSIPGTGNEQYF. The CDR3 region has the DNA TGTGCCAGCAGCATTCCCGGGACAGGGAACGAGCAGTACTTC. The rearrangement links TRBV7-9 to TRBJ2-7; TRBD1 matches 9 bases. This CDR3 has 14 amino acids. Germline loops: CDR1 SEHNR, CDR2 FQNEAQ (reference sequence). The V gene end was trimmed by 5 bases and the J gene end by 5 bases; junction bases not matched to a gene: 7.

In its sample, this clonotype was seen many times. This chain joins TRBV4-1 and TRBJ2-1; TRBD1 agrees at 10 bases. Germline V CDR1 and CDR2: MGHRA, YSYEKL. V was pared by 0 bases and J by 0 bases, with 2 bases of the junction left unmatched. CDR3 length equals 17 residues. CDR3 nucleotides: TGCGCCAGCAGCCAAGACGGACAGGGGGGCTCCTACAATGAGCAGTTCTTC. This encodes CASSQDGQGGSYNEQFF.

There are many counts of this clonotype. The chain carries TRBV5-1 and TRBJ1-4, with 8 bases aligning to TRBD1. The CDR3 length is 15 residues. Trimming removed 4 bases from V and 7 bases from J; junction bases left unmatched: 9. Per germline, CDR1 SGHRS and CDR2 YFSETQ. The CDR3 DNA reads TGCGCCAGCAGCCCCTCAGGGGGCGCCGGTGAAAAACTGTTTTTT. Amino acid sequence: CASSPSGGAGEKLFF.

About this clonotype: This clone may be a read error of a much larger clone one base away. The V and J genes are TRBV3-1 and TRBJ2-3; D possibly corresponds to TRBD1 (6 bases). The CDR3 is 15 amino acids. Germline CDR1 is LGHDT and CDR2 is YNNKEL (reference sequence). V was cut by 3 bases and J by 0 bases, with 10 bases left in between. The CDR3 nucleotides read TGTGCCAGCAGCCACGGACAGATGAGCACAGATACGCAGTATTTT. It codes for CASSHGQMSTDTQYF.

Ten or more counts support this clonotype. This chain uses TRBV4-3 with TRBJ2-7; 8 bases fit TRBD2. J gave up 0 bases and V 0 bases, and 4 bases lay outside the gene matches. Germline CDR1 is LGHNA and CDR2 is YSLEER. The CDR3 runs 16 residues. DNA of the CDR3: TGCGCCAGCAGCCAAGAGGTAGCGGGGAGCTCCTACGAGCAGTACTTC. The encoded protein is CASSQEVAGSSYEQYF.

This rearrangement joins TRBV7-9 to TRBJ2-1; D is unresolved. This CDR3 is 11 amino acids long. Germline loops: CDR1 SEHNR, CDR2 FQNEAQ (reference sequence). Trimming removed 3 bases at V and 5 bases at J, with 2 bases between. In nucleotides, the CDR3 is TGTGCCAGCAGCTTCGACAATGAGCAGTTCTTC. Translated, it gives CASSFDNEQFF.

A single count supports this clonotype. Given a much more abundant clone one base away, this may be a read error. Given the absence of the conserved phenylalanine or tryptophan at the CDR3 end, a read error is likely. This chain uses TRBV27 with TRBJ2-7; no firm D call. V was cut by 5 bases and J by 7 bases, with 18 bases left in between. Germline CDR1 and CDR2: MNHEY and SMNVEV (reference sequence). The CDR3 has 14 residues. In nucleotides, the CDR3 is TGTGCCAGCAGTCCCGGCCAGCCCCAGAGGGAGCAGTACATC. It encodes CASSPGQPQREQYI.

The table lists this clonotype with many counts. This chain joins TRBV28 and TRBJ2-7; TRBD2 matches at 7 bases. This CDR3 contains 17 residues. Losses at the gene ends were 3 bases for V and 5 bases for J; bases not matched to a gene: 16. Germline CDR1 and CDR2: MDHEN and SYDVKM. CDR3 region: CASSFGFDRGEWDEQYF. The CDR3 nucleotides are TGTGCCAGCAGTTTTGGGTTCGACCGGGGGGAATGGGACGAGCAGTACTTC.

The chain is built from TRBV27 and TRBJ2-7, with unresolved D. The CDR3 loop spans 12 amino acids. With 3 bases removed from V and 5 bases from J, the gap between germline ends came to 8 bases. The germline V gene has CDR1 MNHEY and CDR2 SMNVEV (reference sequence). CDR3 residues: CASSFPGDEQYF. The CDR3 DNA is TGTGCCAGCAGTTTCCCCGGAGACGAGCAGTACTTC.

This clonotype was observed at least ten times. The chain links TRBV7-3 to TRBJ1-6; D not resolved. The CDR3 runs 18 residues. V lost 0 bases and J 0 bases, leaving 12 bases between the germline ends. Germline-derived CDR1 and CDR2 are SGHTA and FQGTGA. The CDR3 protein is CASSLTVYGSSYNSPLHF. The DNA for the CDR3 is TGTGCCAGCAGCTTAACGGTTTATGGTAGCTCCTATAATTCACCCCTCCACTTT.

The rearrangement uses TRBV13 and TRBJ2-7, with D tentatively TRBD1 (5 bases). The ends were cut back, 0 bases at V and 0 bases at J, with 18 bases in the middle. CDR1 is PRHDT, CDR2 FYEKMQ, per germline (reference sequence). The CDR3 extends over 18 amino acids. The CDR3 region is CASSLGGLNSANSYEQYF. DNA of the CDR3: TGTGCCAGCAGCTTAGGGGGGCTCAACAGCGCGAACTCCTACGAGCAGTACTTC.

The sample holds many counts of this clonotype. The rearrangement links TRBV20-1 to TRBJ2-3; 8 bases fit TRBD1. CDR3 length: 14 amino acids. CDR1 is DFQATT, CDR2 SNEGSKA, per germline (reference sequence). Trimming at V came to 6 bases and at J to 3 bases, leaving 8 bases not matched to a gene. CDR3 sequence: CSARTGPGTDTQYF. The CDR3 DNA sequence: TGCAGTGCCCGGACAGGGCCGGGAACAGATACGCAGTATTTT.

This clonotype was picked up a small number of times. The CDR3 coding sequence is TGTGCCACCAGTGAGGGGGCCGGAAACCTTAATCAGCCCCAGCATTTT. Translating it yields CATSEGAGNLNQPQHF. This chain connects TRBV24-1 to TRBJ1-5, with D possibly matching TRBD1 (6 bases). Trimming took off 4 bases at V and 4 bases at J, with 16 bases between the two ends. Germline CDR1 KGHDR, CDR2 SFDVKD. The CDR3 has 16 amino acids.

At least ten counts were recorded for this clonotype. V gene TRBV21-1 combines with J gene TRBJ1-3. TRBV21-1 is listed as a pseudogene. The CDR3 consists of 18 residues. CDR3 DNA: TGTGCCAGCAGCAAAGGCGGGGAACCACCAACCTCTGGAAACACCATATATTTT. Translated: CASSKGGEPPTSGNTIYF.

As regards this clonotype: A read error is possible here, since a much larger clone lies one base away. The V and J genes are TRBV29-1 and TRBJ1-4; D gene ambiguous. There are 14 residues in the CDR3. V was trimmed by 6 bases and J by 6 bases, leaving 17 bases between them. From germline, CDR1 is SQVTM and CDR2 ANQGSEA. The CDR3 DNA is TGCAGCGTGGGGTCAGAGGGTCCCCATGAAAAACTGTTTTTT. This translates into CSVGSEGPHEKLFF.